This T cell receptor beta chain was captured by sequencing in a study (dated by TCRdb to about 2022). PBMCs were isolated from peripheral blood, and TCR beta sequencing was performed on genomic DNA from unsorted PBMCs. On this clone itself: Its antigen has not been determined. Base-call qualities are not available, and no considerably larger clone is one nucleotide away.

V and J are truncated by 4 bases and 7 bases respectively, leaving an intervening sequence of 11 bases. The germline V gene (reference sequence) sets CDR1 to MNHEY and CDR2 to SMNVEV. The CDR3 holds 14 amino acids from the cysteine to the phenylalanine. This entry keeps only the CDR3 DNA: 42 bases, framed from base 1. Study-level results and caveats: Further investigation, including longitudinal sampling and assessment of a control group, is stated by the authors to be required.

Survey-level sequencing on the immunoSEQ platform was used to profile the TCR beta chain repertoires. On the study's bioinformatics: Repertoire diversity was quantified as the inverse Simpson index, and CDR3 amino acid length spectratypes and V-J pairing frequencies were compared. To annotate clonotypes specific to SARS-CoV-2, CMV, influenza A and EBV, TCR beta CDR3 sequences were compared against VDJdb. The table comes from immuneACCESS by way of TCRdb, which keeps in-frame sequences with V and J called. Part of the clones is missing from these tables; in studies checked, under half for an unresolved V gene and the rest for unknown reasons. V and J calls and clone size follow that table, whereas D and trimming were derived from the DNA. The sample contains approximately 50,000 clones, more than 85% of them found a single time. About 10% of the sample belongs to the ten largest clones.

Sequenced sample: PBMCs. This receptor chain uses TRBV27 and TRBJ1-6, and TRBD1 may be the D gene, going by 5 matching bases. The clonotype was recovered from a man in his forties with rheumatoid arthritis. In nucleotides, the sequence is TGTGCCAGCAGTTCGACGGGGCCCAATTCACCCCTCCACTTT. The translation is CASSSTGPNSPLHF.